This T cell receptor beta chain appears in the sequencing data of a study of MAIT cells during Salmonella Paratyphi A infection (dated by TCRdb to about 2017). Concerning the study at large: A single dose of 1-5x10^3 CFU of S. Paratyphi A strain NVGH308 was ingested by adult volunteers aged 18 to 60. Ciprofloxacin 500 mg twice daily for 14 days, starting at diagnosis, was given to diagnosed volunteers.

Study-wide findings and limitations: The availability of volunteer samples limited the sample sizes, but these sizes were considered adequate to detect differences between groups. Diagnosed volunteers showed more expansion or contraction among top five MAIT clonotypes than healthy controls (around 0.57 versus 0.12), suggesting infection-driven repertoire reshaping. MAIT TRBV usage was oligoclonal with a preference for TRBV20 and TRBV6, and infection appeared not to change this usage. A significant decrease in the space occupied by over-represented MAIT clonotypes was found from baseline to mid-infection (roughly 0.17 to 0.10), whereas no significant post-infection difference was found.

Details on this clonotype: This receptor's antigen is unknown. Base quality data are lacking; no much larger clone is found one base away.

The label giving this sample's time point can be read as: mid-infection, around enteric fever diagnosis. MAIT cells were defined as Valpha7.2+ CD161+ T cells and identified and sorted by flow cytometry. Over time, circulating MAIT cell TCRbeta repertoires were profiled in more than five volunteers who came down with enteric fever following controlled oral challenge with live Salmonella Paratyphi A. Each diagnosed volunteer contributed MAIT cell samples at pre-infection, mid-infection and post-infection timepoints. A diagnosis of enteric fever required Paratyphi A bacteremia and/or a persistent fever above 38 degrees C that lasted more than 12 hours. Infection was diagnosed in challenged volunteers between day 4 and day 7 after challenge. For RNA extraction, between 5,000 and 10,000 MAIT cells from each sample were sorted straight into RNAqueous-Micro lysis buffer. Lymphoprep gradient centrifugation was used to isolate peripheral blood mononuclear cells from blood samples and leukocyte cones. Sorting was done on either a BD FACSAria Fusion or a BD FACSAria III sorter.

The library came from 5' RACE. TCRbeta was amplified in two rounds of PCR using Phusion High-Fidelity polymerase, and the primers added sample-specific barcodes. TCRbeta libraries were made through template-switch cDNA synthesis using SMARTScribe reverse transcriptase and a TRBC-specific primer. The barcoded samples were pooled and then prepared using the NEBNext Ultra DNA Library Prep Kit for Illumina. Libraries were sequenced on an Illumina MiSeq with the MiSeq reagent kit v2, 300 cycles. The source study handled its data this way. Reads were demultiplexed by barcode with Jemultiplexer and were aligned with MiTCR using default parameters. VDJtools filtered out non-functional sequences; clonotypes were defined by amino acid sequence, with frequencies based on assigned sequence reads. In the clonal space homeostasis analysis, clonotypes were binned by frequency as over-represented (0.05-1), large, medium and small. TCRdb passed the public sequencing reads through fastp at Q25 and MiXCR, retaining productive beta sequences. Under each unique CDR3 protein, matching rows form one entry showing the most common genes and DNA. These V and J calls are TCRdb output, not the study's own analysis. The sample table shows over a thousand distinct CDR3 sequences, and 50% to 65% are seen once. Clones ranked in the top ten supply around 31% of the sample.

CDR1 and CDR2 were assigned from the germline V gene as MDHEN and SYDVKM. V and J are truncated by 7 bases and 3 bases respectively, leaving an intervening sequence of 12 bases. Its CDR3 holds 14 amino acids, cysteine through phenylalanine. CDR3 DNA only is kept here, 42 bases in frame from base 1. The receptor comes from a person between 18 and 75 years old who was deliberately infected with Salmonella Paratyphi A in a paratyphoid fever challenge study. This chain is built from TRBV28 and TRBJ2-2, with a weak D call of TRBD1 (5 bases match). The material was MAIT cells from blood, obtained at the middle sampling point of the challenge study. The CDR3: CASKKGQDTGELFF. At the DNA level, the sequence is TGTGCCAGCAAAAAGGGGCAGGACACCGGGGAGCTGTTTTTT.